This T cell receptor beta chain came from a study of CD8+ T cells in alopecia areata. The overall study: It was oral tofacitinib, at 5 to 10 mg twice daily, that treated patients received.

As regards this clone: The antigen is unknown.

Study-level points and caveats: Just one nonresponder means the tie between baseline CD8+ expansion and response stays uncertain. Clarity of TCR sharing across patients fell short of that in mice, possibly HLA-related. There were many expanded lesional clones persisting in scalp and blood during tofacitinib.

Treatment given: oral pan-JAK inhibitor, 5-10 mg twice daily. Sequencing relied on a cDNA template that was reverse transcribed from extracted RNA. Clones were sequenced by immunoSEQ multiplex PCR, and TCRdb holds only the in-frame ones, with some missing. The sample shows 95,000 to 110,000 clones, just over 85% of them seen only once. The clonotype was recovered from a human donor with alopecia areata. The starting material was CD8+ T cells sorted from blood, obtained at approximately week 30, from a patient treated with tofacitinib.

CDR3 bases: TGCGCCAGCAGCCAAGGGGTTAGCGGGGGCACAGATACGCAGTATTTT. It is translated as CASSQGVSGGTDTQYF. J is TRBJ2-3 and V is TRBV4-1; TRBD2 matches at 8 bases. Looked up from germline, CDR1 is MGHRA and CDR2 is YSYEKL. The V gene end was trimmed by 1 base and the J gene end by 1 base; junction bases not matched to a gene: 4. The CDR3 length is 16 residues.